The TCR beta chain under discussion was sequenced for a study of cytomegalovirus exposure and HLA in healthy donors. All donors participated as healthy donors of bone marrow. Unmatched junction bases numbered 21, after V lost 5 bases and J lost 6 bases. Germline CDR1 reads SNHLY; CDR2 reads FYNNEI. The CDR3 is 19 amino acids. The PCR made use of 60 Vbeta and 13 Jbeta primers. Sequencing was performed with immunoSEQ multiplex PCR; in TCRdb, only in-frame clones are kept and a portion is missing. This table has under 150,000 clones, approximately 80% appearing once. The V call is TRBV2, the J call TRBJ2-3, with 9 bases that match TRBD1. The sequencing sample was made of PBMCs. The sequence derives from a man aged 30-40 years in good health and CMV-seropositive. Here the CDR3 reads CASSNRGPGGTGAPDTQYF. The CDR3 DNA reads TGTGCCAGCAGTAACAGGGGGCCTGGGGGAACGGGGGCCCCGGATACGCAGTATTTT.